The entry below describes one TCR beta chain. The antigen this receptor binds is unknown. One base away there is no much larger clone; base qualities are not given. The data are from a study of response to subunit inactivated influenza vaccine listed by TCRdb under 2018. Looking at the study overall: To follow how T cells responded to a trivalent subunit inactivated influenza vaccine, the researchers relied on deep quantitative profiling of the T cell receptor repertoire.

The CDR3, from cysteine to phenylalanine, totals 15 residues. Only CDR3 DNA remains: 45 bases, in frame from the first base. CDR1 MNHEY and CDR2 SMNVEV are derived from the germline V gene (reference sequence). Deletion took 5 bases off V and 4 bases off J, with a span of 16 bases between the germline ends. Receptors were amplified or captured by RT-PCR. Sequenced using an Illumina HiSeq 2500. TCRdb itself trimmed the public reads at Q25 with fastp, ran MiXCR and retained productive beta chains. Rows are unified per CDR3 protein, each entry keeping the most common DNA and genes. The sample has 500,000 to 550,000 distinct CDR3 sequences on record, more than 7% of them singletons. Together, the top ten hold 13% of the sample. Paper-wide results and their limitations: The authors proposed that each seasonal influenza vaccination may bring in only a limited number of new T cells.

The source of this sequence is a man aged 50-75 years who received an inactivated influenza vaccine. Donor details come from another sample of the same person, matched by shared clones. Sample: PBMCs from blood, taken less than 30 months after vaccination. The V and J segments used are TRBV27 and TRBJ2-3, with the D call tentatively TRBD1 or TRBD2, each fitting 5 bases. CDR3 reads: CASSPRDGAPDTQYF. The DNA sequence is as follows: TGTGCCAGCAGTCCCAGGGACGGAGCCCCAGATACGCAGTATTTT.